These 21 T cell receptor beta chains were all obtained from the same sample, sequenced in a study of T cell repertoires in cytomegalovirus infection. From the reads, TCRdb called clonotypes with MiXCR, one entry per CDR3 protein. The sample holds approximately 250,000 distinct CDR3 sequences, approximately 8.3% seen once. Sequenced: PBMCs. The receptors stem from a human donor in good health (CMV status not recorded). Some clones in this sample may be carry-over from other donors' samples.

The sample holds many counts of this clonotype. V is TRBV4-3 and J is TRBJ1-6, with D uncertain. Trimming removed 0 bases from V and 10 bases from J, with 19 bases in between. The germline gives CDR1 LGHNA, CDR2 YSLEER. This CDR3 is built from 17 residues. CDR3 in DNA: TGCGCCAGCAGCCAAGAATTGTCGGGAAACGATGGATCACCCCTCCACTTT. It specifies CASSQELSGNDGSPLHF.

This clonotype showed up just a few times. For the CDR3, the DNA is TGTGCCAGCAGCCATCGACAGGGGATACATGGCTACACCTTC. Translated: CASSHRQGIHGYTF. The chain has TRBV11-2 and TRBJ1-2; 8 bases are shared with TRBD1. The trim removed 5 bases at V and 6 bases at J, leaving 8 bases unmatched. The germline CDR1 and CDR2 sequences are SGHAT and FQNNGV. The CDR3 spans 14 residues.

V is TRBV28 and J is TRBJ2-7; D is unclear. V lost 6 bases to trimming and J lost 5 bases, with 8 bases between them. This CDR3 contains 11 residues. CDR1 and CDR2 from the germline V gene are MDHEN and SYDVKM. CDR3 sequence (DNA): TGTGCCAGCAGCCGGCTTAACGAGCAGTACTTC. Translation gives CASSRLNEQYF. Full variable domain (outside the CDR3, taken from reference TRBV28 and TRBJ2-7): DVKVTQSSRYLVKRTGEKVFLECVQDMDHENMFWYRQDPGLGLRLIYFSYDVKMKEKGDIPEGYSVSREKKERFSLILESASTNQTSMYLCASSRLNEQYFGPGTRLTVT.

This clonotype was detected a few times. The chain uses TRBV7-2 and TRBJ2-3; D tentatively fits TRBD1 or TRBD2 (5 bases each). The CDR3 is made up of 15 amino acids. Germline V CDR1 and CDR2: SGHTA, FQGNSA. Trimming left V 1 base short and J 4 bases short, with 12 bases between. CDR3 amino acids: CASSLVQGAADTQYF. In DNA, the CDR3 is TGTGCCAGCAGCTTAGTTCAGGGAGCGGCAGATACGCAGTATTTT.

The chain carries TRBV14 and TRBJ2-6; D gene unclear. The length of the CDR3 is 14 residues. From germline, CDR1 is SGHDN and CDR2 FVKESK. The V end was cut by 4 bases, the J end by 0 bases, with 4 bases between. This CDR3 is CASSRPSGANVLTF. As DNA, the CDR3 is TGTGCCAGCAGCCGCCCCTCTGGGGCCAACGTCCTGACTTTC.

Many counts were recorded for this clonotype. This sequence joins TRBV11-2 and TRBJ2-7; 9 bases are shared with TRBD1. The J segment lost 2 bases and the V segment lost 3 bases, leaving 5 bases of the junction unmatched. The CDR3 is 15 amino acids. CDR1 and CDR2 from the germline V gene are SGHAT and FQNNGV. CDR3 nucleotides: TGTGCCAGCAGCTTCTCGACAGGGGGACCCTACGAGCAGTACTTC. This codes for CASSFSTGGPYEQYF.

This clonotype was recorded many times. The genes are TRBV7-2 and TRBJ2-5; possibly TRBD1 or TRBD2 for D (5 bases each). Trimming took off 0 bases at V and 7 bases at J, with 15 bases between the two ends. CDR3 length: 15 amino acids. Germline CDR1 is SGHTA and CDR2 is FQGNSA. In DNA, the CDR3 is TGTGCCAGCAGCTTAGCATTTGAGGGCCAGGGGACCCAGTACTTC. Translating it yields CASSLAFEGQGTQYF. The whole variable domain, filled in from reference TRBV7-2 and TRBJ2-5, reads GAGVSQSPSNKVTEKGKDVELRCDPISGHTALYWYRQSLGQGLEFLIYFQGNSAPDKSGLPSDRFSAERTGGSVSTLTIQRTQQEDSAVYLCASSLAFEGQGTQYFGPGTRLLVL.

This clonotype was counted many times. In nucleotides, the CDR3 is TGCAGTGCCGACGAGGTGCGCACTGAAGCTTTCTTT. It codes for CSADEVRTEAFF. The J gene is TRBJ1-1, the V gene TRBV20-1; D remains ambiguous. The V and J ends lost 6 bases and 4 bases respectively, with 12 bases between them. The germline V gene has CDR1 DFQATT and CDR2 SNEGSKA (reference sequence). The CDR3 runs to 12 residues.

This clonotype was counted ten times or more. This chain connects TRBV7-2 to TRBJ1-3; no clear D. CDR1 is SGHTA and CDR2 is FQGNSA in the germline V gene. V dropped 4 bases and J dropped 0 bases, with 4 bases sitting between them. The CDR3 is 13 amino acids. The CDR3 DNA follows: TGTGCCAGCAGCTCCGACTCTGGAAACACCATATATTTT. Protein sequence: CASSSDSGNTIYF.

Ten or more counts support this clonotype. V gene TRBV29-1 combines with J gene TRBJ1-5, with D perhaps TRBD1 (5 bases). The CDR3 runs to 13 residues. The V gene's germline CDR1 is SQVTM and CDR2 ANQGSEA. Trimming took 6 bases from V and 2 from J, leaving 11 bases between them. The DNA of the CDR3 is TGCAGCGTGGGACGAGGAGGCAATCAGCCCCAGCATTTT. It specifies CSVGRGGNQPQHF.

The J gene is TRBJ2-5, the V gene TRBV10-3, with 7 bases identical to TRBD1. Trimming at V came to 4 bases and at J to 4 bases, leaving 6 bases not matched to a gene. The CDR3 has 14 amino acids. Germline CDR1 is ENHRY and CDR2 is SYGVKD. The CDR3 DNA sequence: TGTGCCATCAGTGGACAGGGAAAAGGAGAGACCCAGTACTTC. It codes for CAISGQGKGETQYF.

This clonotype was observed many times. This rearrangement joins TRBV10-3 to TRBJ2-1; TRBD1 aligns across 9 bases. The CDR3 is 17 amino acids. The V segment lost 3 bases and the J segment 5 bases; nucleotides outside the gene matches: 11. Germline V gives CDR1 ENHRY, CDR2 SYGVKD. The CDR3 nucleotides read TGTGCCATCAGTGAAGGTCTTGGGACAGGGAGTAACAATGAGCAGTTCTTC. Encoded protein: CAISEGLGTGSNNEQFF.

This rearrangement joins TRBV11-2 to TRBJ1-1; tentative D call: TRBD1 (6 bases). Germline lookup yields CDR1 SGHAT and CDR2 FQNNGV. The CDR3 has 15 residues. The V end lost 2 bases, the J end lost 1 base, and 11 bases lay between the germline ends. The CDR3 region has the DNA TGTGCCAGCAGCTTAACGACAGGTCCGAACACTGAAGCTTTCTTT. Its protein product is CASSLTTGPNTEAFF.

This clonotype was seen many times. This chain links TRBV7-2 with TRBJ2-7; D uncertain. Deletions cut 0 bases from V and 4 bases from J, with 10 bases between. There are 14 residues in the CDR3. Germline V lookup: CDR1 SGHTA, CDR2 FQGNSA. Written as DNA, the CDR3 is TGTGCCAGCAGCTTAGCTGGCCATGTATACGAGCAGTACGTC. Amino acid sequence: CASSLAGHVYEQYV.

Many counts were recorded for this clonotype. The chain links TRBV7-2 to TRBJ2-7, with D uncertain. This CDR3 has 13 residues. V was clipped by 3 bases and J by 3 bases, with 9 bases between them. The V gene's germline CDR1 is SGHTA and CDR2 FQGNSA. The CDR3 spells CASSLSTNYEQYF. The CDR3, as DNA: TGTGCCAGCAGCTTGTCAACAAACTACGAGCAGTACTTC.

This clonotype was detected ten times or more. The chain links TRBV6-1 to TRBJ2-1, with D hard to call. The CDR3 is made up of 15 amino acids. The ends were cut back, 2 bases at V and 2 bases at J, with 10 bases in the middle. CDR1 MNHNS and CDR2 SASEGT come from the germline V gene. In DNA, the CDR3 is TGTGCCAGCAGTGAAAATGCGGCCCCCTACAATGAGCAGTTCTTC. It codes for CASSENAAPYNEQFF.

The sample holds many counts of this clonotype. The chain employs TRBV30 and TRBJ2-1; 9 bases align to TRBD2. Germline V gene lookup returns CDR1 GTSNPN and CDR2 SVGIG (reference sequence). J lost 7 bases, V lost 5 bases, and 27 bases had no gene match. The CDR3 runs to 20 residues. The CDR3, as DNA: TGTGCCTGGGCCCGAGTTTTGGCTAGCGGGATTCCTTCTCTATCAAATGAGCAGTTCTTC. Translation gives CAWARVLASGIPSLSNEQFF.

The rearrangement uses TRBV28 and TRBJ1-6; possibly TRBD1 for D (6 bases). This CDR3 is 16 amino acids long. Trimming removed 3 bases at V and 6 bases at J, with 15 bases between. Germline V gene lookup returns CDR1 MDHEN and CDR2 SYDVKM. The CDR3 coding sequence is TGTGCCAGCAGTTTCCCGGGGGGGGGCCCTAATTCACCCCTCCACTTT. Translation gives CASSFPGGGPNSPLHF.

This clonotype was seen many times. The chain recombines TRBV19 with TRBJ1-1; a weak D match, TRBD1 (6 bases). V lost 4 bases and J lost 1, with 13 bases in between. CDR1 and CDR2 from the germline V gene are LNHDA and SQIVND (reference sequence). CDR3 length equals 15 residues. The DNA for the CDR3 is TGTGCCAGTAGTAGGGGGGCAGGGAGGAACACTGAAGCTTTCTTT. Its translation is CASSRGAGRNTEAFF.

This clonotype has a handful of counts. The gene calls are TRBV4-2 and TRBJ1-2; the D is unclear. CDR1 LGHNA and CDR2 YNFKEQ come from the germline V gene. The CDR3 loop spans 14 amino acids. Trimming stripped 0 bases from V and 7 bases from J, with 12 bases between. The CDR3 reads CASSQDVREAGYTF. As DNA, the CDR3 is TGTGCCAGCAGCCAAGATGTAAGGGAGGCTGGCTACACCTTC.

The table lists this clonotype with many counts. The rearrangement joins TRBV7-2 to TRBJ1-2, with a possible D match to TRBD1 (5 bases). The CDR3 contains 16 residues. Between the trimmed V and J ends, which lost 4 bases and 4 bases, there was a span of 19 bases. Germline V gene sequence: CDR1 SGHTA, CDR2 FQGNSA. Here the CDR3 DNA reads TGTGCCAGCAGCTCCATGACAGCACTCCAACTCTATGGCTACACCTTC. It specifies CASSSMTALQLYGYTF.